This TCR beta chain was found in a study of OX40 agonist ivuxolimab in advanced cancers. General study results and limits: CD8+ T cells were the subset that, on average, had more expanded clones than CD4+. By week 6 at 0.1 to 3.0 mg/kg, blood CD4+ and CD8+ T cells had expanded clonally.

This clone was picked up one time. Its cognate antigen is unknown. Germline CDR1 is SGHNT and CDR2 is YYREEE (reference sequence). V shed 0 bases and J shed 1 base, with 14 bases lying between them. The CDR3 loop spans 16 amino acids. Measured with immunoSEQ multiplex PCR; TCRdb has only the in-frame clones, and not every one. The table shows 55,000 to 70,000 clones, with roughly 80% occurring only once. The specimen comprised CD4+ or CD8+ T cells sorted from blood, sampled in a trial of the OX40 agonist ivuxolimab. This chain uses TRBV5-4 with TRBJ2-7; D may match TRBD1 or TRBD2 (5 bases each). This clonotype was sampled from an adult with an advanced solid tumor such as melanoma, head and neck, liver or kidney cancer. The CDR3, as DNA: TGTGCCAGCAGCTTGGCCGGGGCAGCTATGTCCTACGAGCAGTACTTC. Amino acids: CASSLAGAAMSYEQYF.